These 25 T cell receptor beta chains came from one sample sequenced in a study of blood T cell repertoires in COVID-19. Method: immunoSEQ multiplex PCR; TCRdb's copy keeps in-frame clones and lacks some. The sample lists roughly 200,000 clones, around 84% occurring once. The sample consisted of peripheral blood. The receptor source for this set is a woman of 80 years or more with COVID-19, enrolled during active disease.

This clone was detected only a few times. The rearrangement uses TRBV4-3 and TRBJ2-3, with D unresolved. This CDR3 spans 14 amino acids. Germline lookup yields CDR1 LGHNA and CDR2 YSLEER. Deletions cut 0 bases from V and 6 bases from J, with 10 bases between. The CDR3 here is CASSQDLRIDTQYF. The CDR3 region has the DNA TGCGCCAGCAGCCAAGATTTGCGGATCGATACGCAGTATTTT.

The J gene is TRBJ1-1, the V gene TRBV13, with 8 bases aligning to TRBD1. The germline V gene encodes CDR1 PRHDT and CDR2 FYEKMQ (reference sequence). The trim removed 5 bases at V and 0 bases at J, leaving 11 bases unmatched. The CDR3 has 17 amino acids. The DNA of the CDR3 is TGTGCCAGCAGCCCAGGACAGGGAAAGCCACTGAACACTGAAGCTTTCTTT. Translated: CASSPGQGKPLNTEAFF.

This chain joins TRBV6-6 and TRBJ1-5; tentatively, D is TRBD1 (5 bases). The V end was cut by 0 bases, the J end by 6 bases, with 15 bases between. Germline V gives CDR1 MNHNY, CDR2 SVGAGI (reference sequence). The CDR3 extends over 16 amino acids. The CDR3 spells CASSYSWAGPTQPQHF. The DNA of the CDR3 is TGTGCCAGCAGTTACTCATGGGCAGGGCCAACTCAGCCCCAGCATTTT.

The chain is built from TRBV29-1 and TRBJ2-7, with 9 nucleotides matching TRBD1. CDR1 is SQVTM and CDR2 is ANQGSEA in the germline V gene. Losses at the gene ends were 2 bases for V and 10 bases for J; bases not matched to a gene: 6. This CDR3 is built from 12 residues. Here the CDR3 reads CSVETRDRVQYF. In DNA form, the CDR3 reads TGCAGCGTTGAAACCCGGGACAGGGTTCAGTACTTC.

This chain uses TRBV5-6 with TRBJ1-2; possible D gene TRBD1, 6 bases. With 5 bases removed from V and 8 bases from J, the gap between germline ends came to 13 bases. The germline gives CDR1 SGHDT, CDR2 YYEEEE. The CDR3 runs to 12 residues. CDR3 protein: CASSSQGGGYTF. For the CDR3, the DNA is TGTGCCAGCAGTTCACAGGGTGGGGGCTACACCTTC.

The CDR3 bases are TGTGCCAGCTCACCAGGGGACAGAACTAATGAAAAACTGTTTTTT. Amino acids: CASSPGDRTNEKLFF. The rearrangement links TRBV18 to TRBJ1-4; 7 nucleotides align to TRBD1. V dropped 2 bases and J dropped 1; count of bases not matched to a gene: 1. Germline CDR1 KGHSH, CDR2 LQKENI. The CDR3 totals 15 residues.

The CDR3 reads CASSPTGEWGYTF. CDR3 nucleotide sequence: TGTGCCAGCAGCCCGACAGGTGAATGGGGCTACACCTTC. The chain recombines TRBV3-1 (or the pseudogene TRBV3-2) with TRBJ1-2, with a possible D match to TRBD1 (6 bases). Germline CDR1 reads LGHDT; CDR2 reads YNNKEL (reference sequence). CDR3 length equals 13 residues. V lost 4 bases and J 8 bases, leaving 14 bases between the germline ends.

This chain links TRBV11-2 with TRBJ2-4; D gene ambiguous. Germline CDR1 and CDR2: SGHAT and FQNNGV. This CDR3 spans 15 amino acids. V lost 2 bases and J lost 9, with 17 bases in between. The CDR3 coding sequence is TGTGCCAGCAGCTTAAGTGAAGTCAGGAATAGCATTCAGTACTTC. Translating it yields CASSLSEVRNSIQYF.

V and J are TRBV28 and TRBJ2-5; tentative D call: TRBD2 (5 bases). V was shortened by 4 bases and J by 7 bases, with 16 bases between the two germline ends. Germline assignment: CDR1 MDHEN and CDR2 SYDVKM. The CDR3 runs to 14 residues. CDR3: CASSSRTRVGTQYF. DNA of the CDR3: TGTGCCAGCAGTTCACGGACTCGTGTGGGGACCCAGTACTTC.

This clone was observed a few times. The CDR3 DNA sequence: TGTGCCAGCAGTTACTCAAGCCAGGGCGGCTACACCTTC. Encoded protein: CASSYSSQGGYTF. V and J are TRBV6-6 and TRBJ1-2; maybe TRBD1 (5 bases). This CDR3 spans 13 amino acids. Trimming shortened V by 0 bases and J by 8 bases, and 10 bases separated the two germline ends. Germline CDR1 and CDR2: MNHNY and SVGAGI (reference sequence).

The chain recombines TRBV6-6 with TRBJ1-4, with 7 bases identical to TRBD1. Per germline, CDR1 MNHNY and CDR2 SVGAGI (reference sequence). The CDR3 is 15 amino acids. Trimming at V came to 7 bases and at J to 4 bases, leaving 9 bases not matched to a gene. The CDR3 nucleotides are TGTGCCAGCACCAACAGGGGCTCGGGTAATGAAAAACTGTTTTTT. Amino acids: CASTNRGSGNEKLFF.

A single count supports this clone. The J gene is TRBJ2-5, the V gene TRBV4-2; 16 bases align to TRBD2. CDR1 is LGHNA, CDR2 YNFKEQ, per germline. The CDR3 is 18 amino acids. V lost 2 bases to trimming and J lost 5 bases; unmatched junction nucleotides: 8. The CDR3 sequence is CASSQPGTSGGARETQYF. The CDR3 DNA reads as TGTGCCAGCAGCCAACCCGGGACTAGCGGGGGGGCCAGGGAGACCCAGTACTTC.

V and J are TRBV18 and TRBJ1-3, with TRBD1 as a possible D gene (5 bases). The CDR3 loop spans 16 amino acids. V was clipped by 5 bases and J by 0 bases, with 14 bases between them. Germline loops: CDR1 KGHSH, CDR2 LQKENI. The CDR3 protein is CASSSLTGHSGNTIYF. The CDR3 nucleotides are TGTGCCAGCTCATCATTAACAGGCCACTCTGGAAACACCATATATTTT.

The chain links TRBV29-1 to TRBJ2-3; a possible D gene is TRBD2 (5 bases). The CDR3 totals 15 residues. Trimming removed 6 bases from V and 0 bases from J, with 16 bases in between. CDR1 is SQVTM, CDR2 ANQGSEA, per germline. The CDR3 loop is CSVTGGRRSTDTQYF. The CDR3 DNA reads as TGCAGCGTGACCGGCGGGCGGAGGAGCACAGATACGCAGTATTTT.

This chain links TRBV11-1 with TRBJ2-2, with unresolved D. The length of the CDR3 is 14 residues. Deletions cut 5 bases from V and 4 bases from J, with 11 bases between. The germline V gene has CDR1 SGHAT and CDR2 FQDESV (reference sequence). CDR3 protein: CASSPLQATGELFF. The DNA for the CDR3 is TGTGCCAGCAGCCCCCTGCAGGCCACCGGGGAGCTGTTTTTT.

Of note for this clone: This sample includes further DNA sequences coding for the same CDR3. V and J are TRBV28 and TRBJ1-1, with D possibly being TRBD1 (5 bases). V lost 3 bases and J lost 0, with 8 bases in between. The germline V gene has CDR1 MDHEN and CDR2 SYDVKM. The CDR3 consists of 14 residues. The CDR3 nucleotides are TGTGCCAGCAGTTTGGGGGGAATGAACACTGAAGCTTTCTTT. Protein product: CASSLGGMNTEAFF.

The DNA for the CDR3 is TGCAGCGCCATACAGGGGGCGCGGGACCAAGAGACCCAGTACTTC. This gives the protein CSAIQGARDQETQYF. The V gene is TRBV29-1, the J gene TRBJ2-5; TRBD1 aligns across 9 bases. This CDR3 is 15 amino acids long. After removal of 7 bases from V and 0 bases from J, the junction contained 9 bases not matched to a gene. From germline, CDR1 is SQVTM and CDR2 ANQGSEA.

The rearrangement links TRBV10-3 to TRBJ1-5; TRBD1 matches 10 bases. Losses at the gene ends were 3 bases for V and 2 bases for J; bases not matched to a gene: 7. Germline V gives CDR1 ENHRY, CDR2 SYGVKD. The CDR3 totals 17 residues. The CDR3 loop reads CAISERGTGVGNQPQHF. The CDR3 DNA follows: TGTGCCATCAGTGAACGTGGGACAGGGGTAGGCAATCAGCCCCAGCATTTT.

This chain links TRBV7-2 with TRBJ1-2; weak D call: TRBD1 (6 bases). The V gene's germline CDR1 is SGHTA and CDR2 FQGNSA. The CDR3 has 15 residues. V shed 5 bases and J shed 0 bases, with 13 bases lying between them. Written as DNA, the CDR3 is TGTGCCAGCAGCCCGGGGGGGGCTTCTAACTATGGCTACACCTTC. Amino acids: CASSPGGASNYGYTF.

This sequence joins TRBV6-1 and TRBJ1-6; the D gene is possibly TRBD1 (5 bases). Trimming cost V 1 base and J 0 bases, with 13 bases left between them. The CDR3 is 18 residues long. Germline CDR1 and CDR2: MNHNS and SASEGT. The CDR3 DNA reads as TGTGCCAGCAGTGAAGTGGGGGGTAGGAGCTCCTATAATTCACCCCTCCACTTT. It is translated as CASSEVGGRSSYNSPLHF.

This clone has ten or more counts. The rearrangement joins TRBV2 to TRBJ1-2; 7 bases are shared with TRBD1. This CDR3 is built from 15 residues. Germline V CDR1 and CDR2: SNHLY, FYNNEI. V was clipped by 5 bases and J by 2 bases; unmatched bases: 8. The CDR3 spells CASSTVRGPNYGYTF. CDR3 DNA: TGTGCCAGCAGTACCGTGAGGGGGCCCAACTATGGCTACACCTTC.

This clone was found once. The chain couples TRBV9 to TRBJ2-1; TRBD2 matches at 9 bases. The CDR3 is made up of 15 amino acids. Germline V gene lookup returns CDR1 SGDLS and CDR2 YYNGEE. Trimming at V came to 2 bases and at J to 4 bases, leaving 4 bases not matched to a gene. CDR3 residues: CASSVTSGLYNEQFF. The CDR3 DNA follows: TGTGCCAGCAGCGTCACTAGCGGGCTTTACAATGAGCAGTTCTTC.

V usage is TRBV5-1 and J usage is TRBJ1-4, with a possible D match to TRBD1 (6 bases). The germline V and J ends were trimmed by 3 bases and 8 bases, with 20 bases remaining between them. CDR3 length: 16 residues. Germline assignment: CDR1 SGHRS and CDR2 YFSETQ. The CDR3 loop reads CASSSPGNTGNEKLFF. The CDR3 coding sequence is TGCGCCAGCAGCTCACCGGGGAATACAGGGAACGAAAAACTGTTTTTT.

The V gene is TRBV21-1, the J gene TRBJ1-6; TRBD1, the table's D call, lacks a check against the DNA. TRBV21-1 is a pseudogene. The CDR3 totals 16 residues. The DNA for the CDR3 is TGTGCCAGCAGCATCGAACAGACAGAAGTATATTCACCCCTCCACTTT. It yields the protein CASSIEQTEVYSPLHF.

The chain couples TRBV5-1 to TRBJ2-5, with D uncertain. Germline CDR1 is SGHRS and CDR2 is YFSETQ. Trimming stripped 4 bases from V and 1 base from J, with 5 bases between. The CDR3 has 12 residues. For the CDR3, the DNA is TGCGCCAGCAGCACAACCCAAGAGACCCAGTACTTC. This gives the protein CASSTTQETQYF.